This TCR beta chain was found in a study of T cell responses to AZD1222 COVID-19 vaccine. Study-wide points: Of spike-specific TCRs, nearly half reportedly target regions left unmutated in variants. When two AZD1222 doses had been given, Spike-specific TCR breadth and depth rose. Donor demographics were predominantly white British with a female majority; clonal diversity may be underestimated.

Turning to this clone: The target antigen is unknown.

Repertoires were generated with immunoSEQ multiplex PCR, while TCRdb's copy carries only in-frame clones and drops some. This table has about 48,000 clones, around 86% appearing once. The receptor comes from an adult who received the AZD1222 COVID-19 vaccine. The sequences come from peripheral blood, collected 28 days after the second AZD1222 dose.

The CDR3 protein is CASSLHLDRGTNYGYTF. The CDR3 DNA follows: TGTGCCAGCAGCTTACATTTGGACAGGGGAACCAACTATGGCTACACCTTC. The chain is built from TRBV5-8 and TRBJ1-2, with TRBD1 matching 9 bases. V gave up 2 bases and J gave up 2 bases; unmatched junction bases: 10. Germline lookup yields CDR1 SGHTS and CDR2 YDEGEE. This CDR3 spans 17 amino acids. Variable domain in full (rest from reference TRBV5-8 and TRBJ1-2): EAGVTQSPTHLIKTRGQQATLRCSPISGHTSVYWYQQALGLGLQFLLWYDEGEERNRGNFPPRFSGRQFPNYSSELNVNALELEDSALYLCASSLHLDRGTNYGYTFGSGTRLTVV.